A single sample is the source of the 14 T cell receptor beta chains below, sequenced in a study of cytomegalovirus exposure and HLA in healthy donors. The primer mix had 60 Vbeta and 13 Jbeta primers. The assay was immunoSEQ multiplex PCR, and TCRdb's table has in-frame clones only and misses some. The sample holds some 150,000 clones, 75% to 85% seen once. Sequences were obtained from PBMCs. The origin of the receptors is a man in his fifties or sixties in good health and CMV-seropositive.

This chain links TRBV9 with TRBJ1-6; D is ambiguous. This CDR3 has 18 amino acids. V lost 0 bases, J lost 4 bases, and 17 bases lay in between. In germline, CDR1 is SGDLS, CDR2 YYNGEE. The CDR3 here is CASSVGTVGDWYNSPLHF. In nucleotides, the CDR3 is TGTGCCAGCAGCGTAGGGACGGTCGGGGATTGGTATAATTCACCCCTCCACTTT.

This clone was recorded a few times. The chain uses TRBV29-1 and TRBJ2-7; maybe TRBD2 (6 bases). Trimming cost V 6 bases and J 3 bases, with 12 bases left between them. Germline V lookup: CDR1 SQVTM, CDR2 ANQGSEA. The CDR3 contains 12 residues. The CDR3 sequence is CSVGSGVYEQYF. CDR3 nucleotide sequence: TGCAGCGTGGGATCGGGGGTCTACGAGCAGTACTTC.

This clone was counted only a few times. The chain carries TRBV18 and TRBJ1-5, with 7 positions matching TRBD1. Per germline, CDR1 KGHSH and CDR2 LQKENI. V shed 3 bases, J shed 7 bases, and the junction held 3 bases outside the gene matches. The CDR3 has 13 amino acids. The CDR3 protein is CASSPGQAQPQHF. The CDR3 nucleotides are TGTGCCAGCTCACCCGGACAGGCCCAGCCCCAGCATTTT.

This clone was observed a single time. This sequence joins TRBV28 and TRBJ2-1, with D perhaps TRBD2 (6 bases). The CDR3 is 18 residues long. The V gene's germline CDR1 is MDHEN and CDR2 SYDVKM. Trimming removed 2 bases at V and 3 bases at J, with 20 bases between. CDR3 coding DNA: TGTGCCAGCAGTTTACCGCGGGTAGCGGTAGACTTCTACAATGAGCAGTTCTTC. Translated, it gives CASSLPRVAVDFYNEQFF.

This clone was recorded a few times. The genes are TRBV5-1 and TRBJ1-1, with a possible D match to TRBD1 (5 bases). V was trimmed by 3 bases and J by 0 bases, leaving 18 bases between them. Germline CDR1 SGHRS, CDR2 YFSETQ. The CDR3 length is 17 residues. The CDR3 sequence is CASSWIYMGGMNTEAFF. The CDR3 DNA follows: TGCGCCAGCAGCTGGATATATATGGGGGGGATGAACACTGAAGCTTTCTTT. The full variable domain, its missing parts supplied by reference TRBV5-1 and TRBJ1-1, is KAGVTQTPRYLIKTRGQQVTLSCSPISGHRSVSWYQQTPGQGLQFLFEYFSETQRNKGNFPGRFSGRQFSNSRSEMNVSTLELGDSALYLCASSWIYMGGMNTEAFFGQGTRLTVV.

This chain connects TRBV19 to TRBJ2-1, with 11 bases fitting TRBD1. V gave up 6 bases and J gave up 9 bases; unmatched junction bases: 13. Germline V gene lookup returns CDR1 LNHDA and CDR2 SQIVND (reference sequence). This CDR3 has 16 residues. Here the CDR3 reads CASRRGDGQGAREQFF. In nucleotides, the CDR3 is TGTGCCAGTAGGCGGGGAGATGGACAGGGGGCGCGTGAGCAGTTCTTC.

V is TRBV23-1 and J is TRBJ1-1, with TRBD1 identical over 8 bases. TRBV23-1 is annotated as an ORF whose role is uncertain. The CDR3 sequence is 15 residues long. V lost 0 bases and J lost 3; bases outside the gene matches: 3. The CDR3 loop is CASSQSMDRDTEAFF. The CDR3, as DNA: TGCGCCAGCAGTCAATCGATGGACAGGGACACTGAAGCTTTCTTT.

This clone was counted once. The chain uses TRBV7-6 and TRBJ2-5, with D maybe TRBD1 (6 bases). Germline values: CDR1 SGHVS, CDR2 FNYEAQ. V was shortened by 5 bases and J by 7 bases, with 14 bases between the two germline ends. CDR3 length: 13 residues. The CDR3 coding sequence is TGTGCCAGCAGCCCTAGGACAGAACTGACCCAGTACTTC. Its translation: CASSPRTELTQYF.

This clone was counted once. The CDR3 DNA follows: TGTGCCAGCTCAGCGGGACAGGTACTTGATTACGAGCAGTACTTC. It encodes CASSAGQVLDYEQYF. The chain combines TRBV18 with TRBJ2-7, with 8 positions matching TRBD1. The germline V gene encodes CDR1 KGHSH and CDR2 LQKENI. J lost 4 bases, V lost 5 bases, and 10 bases had no gene match. This CDR3 is built from 15 residues.

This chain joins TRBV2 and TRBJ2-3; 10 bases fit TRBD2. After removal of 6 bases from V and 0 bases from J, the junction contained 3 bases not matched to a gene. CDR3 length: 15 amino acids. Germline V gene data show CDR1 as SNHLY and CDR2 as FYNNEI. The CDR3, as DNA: TGTGCCAGCAGCTCGACTAGCGGGAGCACAGATACGCAGTATTTT. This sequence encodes CASSSTSGSTDTQYF.

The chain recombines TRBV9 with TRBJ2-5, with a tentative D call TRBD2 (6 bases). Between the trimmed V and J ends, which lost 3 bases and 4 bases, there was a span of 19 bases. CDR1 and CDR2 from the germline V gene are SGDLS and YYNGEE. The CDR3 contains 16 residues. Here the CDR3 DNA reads TGTGCCAGCAGCGCGGGGGTAAACAGGAGGGGAGAGACCCAGTACTTC. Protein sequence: CASSAGVNRRGETQYF.

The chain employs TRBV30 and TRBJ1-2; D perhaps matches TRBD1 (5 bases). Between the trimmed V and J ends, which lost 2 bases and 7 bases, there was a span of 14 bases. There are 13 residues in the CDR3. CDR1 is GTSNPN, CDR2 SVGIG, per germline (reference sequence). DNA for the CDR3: TGTGCCTGGAGTTCCCTCCGACAGTTTGGCTACACCTTC. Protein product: CAWSSLRQFGYTF. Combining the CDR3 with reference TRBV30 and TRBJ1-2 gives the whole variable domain SQTIHQWPATLVQPVGSPLSLECTVEGTSNPNLYWYRQAAGRGLQLLFYSVGIGQISSEVPQNLSASRPQDRQFILSSKKLLLSDSGFYLCAWSSLRQFGYTFGSGTRLTVV.

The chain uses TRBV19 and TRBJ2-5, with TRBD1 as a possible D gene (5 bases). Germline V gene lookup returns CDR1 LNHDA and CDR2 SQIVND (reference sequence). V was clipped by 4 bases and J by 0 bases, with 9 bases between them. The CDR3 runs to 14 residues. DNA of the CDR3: TGTGCCAGTAGTAGGGGCAACCACCAAGAGACCCAGTACTTC. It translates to CASSRGNHQETQYF.

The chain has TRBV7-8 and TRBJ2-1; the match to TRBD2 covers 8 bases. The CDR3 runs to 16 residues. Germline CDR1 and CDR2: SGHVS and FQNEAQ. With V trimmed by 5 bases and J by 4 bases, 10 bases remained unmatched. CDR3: CASSPMTGGPYNEQFF. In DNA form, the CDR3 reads TGTGCCAGCAGCCCCATGACGGGAGGGCCTTACAATGAGCAGTTCTTC.